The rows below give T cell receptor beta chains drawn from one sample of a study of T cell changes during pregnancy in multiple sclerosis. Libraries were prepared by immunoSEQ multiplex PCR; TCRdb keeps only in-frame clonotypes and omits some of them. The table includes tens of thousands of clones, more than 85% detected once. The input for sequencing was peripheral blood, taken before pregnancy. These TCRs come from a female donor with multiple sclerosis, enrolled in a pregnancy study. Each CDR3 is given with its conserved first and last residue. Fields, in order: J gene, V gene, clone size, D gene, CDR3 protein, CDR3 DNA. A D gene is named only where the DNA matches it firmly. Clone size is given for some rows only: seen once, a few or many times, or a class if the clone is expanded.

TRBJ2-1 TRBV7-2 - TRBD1 CASSSGQGVLGEQFF TGTGCCAGCAGCTCGGGACAGGGGGTTCTTGGTGAGCAGTTCTTC
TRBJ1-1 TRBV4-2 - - CASSQVKAGSTNTEAFF TGTGCCAGCAGCCAAGTGAAGGCGGGGTCGACGAACACTGAAGCTTTCTTT
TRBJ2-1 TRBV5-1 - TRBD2 CASNFRGVAGSSYNEQFF TGCGCCAGCAACTTCCGGGGAGTAGCGGGGAGCTCCTACAATGAGCAGTTCTTC
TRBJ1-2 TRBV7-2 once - CASSSRDTRAYGYTF TGTGCCAGCAGCTCTAGGGACACCCGGGCCTATGGCTACACCTTC
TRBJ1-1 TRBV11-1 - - CASSLQGNTEAFF TGTGCCAGCAGCTTGCAGGGCAACACTGAAGCTTTCTTT
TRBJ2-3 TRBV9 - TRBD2 CASSPGGLAGSTDTQYF TGTGCCAGCAGCCCCGGTGGGCTAGCGGGGAGCACAGATACGCAGTATTTT
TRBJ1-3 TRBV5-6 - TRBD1 CASSHYRGSVGNTIYF TGTGCCAGCAGCCATTACAGGGGCTCCGTCGGAAACACCATATATTTT
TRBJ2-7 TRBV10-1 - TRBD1 CASSRDRLYEQYF TGCGCCAGCAGCCGGGACAGACTCTACGAGCAGTACTTC
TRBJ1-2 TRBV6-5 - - CASSPTRGRNYGYTF TGTGCCAGCAGCCCAACCAGGGGTCGCAACTATGGCTACACCTTC
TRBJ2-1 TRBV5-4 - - CASSLGGLRNEQFF TGTGCCAGCAGCTTGGGAGGGCTTAGGAATGAGCAGTTCTTC
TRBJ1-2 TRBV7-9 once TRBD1 CASSLGAGGYGYTF TGTGCCAGCAGCTTAGGGGCAGGGGGCTATGGCTACACCTTC
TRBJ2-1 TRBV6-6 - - CASSRSEKNEQFF TGTGCCAGCAGTCGTTCGGAGAAGAATGAGCAGTTCTTC
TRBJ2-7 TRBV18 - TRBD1 CASSPLGQGCEQYF TGTGCCAGCTCACCACTTGGACAGGGGTGCGAGCAGTACTTC
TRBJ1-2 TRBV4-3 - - CASSQAGIGYGYTF TGCGCCAGCAGCCAAGCAGGGATAGGCTATGGCTACACCTTC
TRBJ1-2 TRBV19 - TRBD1 CASSNRGLGYGYTF TGTGCCAGTAGTAACAGGGGGCTTGGTTATGGCTACACCTTC
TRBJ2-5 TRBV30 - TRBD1 CAWSGMGQEETQYF TGTGCCTGGAGTGGGATGGGACAGGAAGAGACCCAGTACTTC
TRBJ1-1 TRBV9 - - CASSSPRGGLNTEAFF TGTGCCAGCAGCTCCCCTCGGGGAGGGTTGAACACTGAAGCTTTCTTT